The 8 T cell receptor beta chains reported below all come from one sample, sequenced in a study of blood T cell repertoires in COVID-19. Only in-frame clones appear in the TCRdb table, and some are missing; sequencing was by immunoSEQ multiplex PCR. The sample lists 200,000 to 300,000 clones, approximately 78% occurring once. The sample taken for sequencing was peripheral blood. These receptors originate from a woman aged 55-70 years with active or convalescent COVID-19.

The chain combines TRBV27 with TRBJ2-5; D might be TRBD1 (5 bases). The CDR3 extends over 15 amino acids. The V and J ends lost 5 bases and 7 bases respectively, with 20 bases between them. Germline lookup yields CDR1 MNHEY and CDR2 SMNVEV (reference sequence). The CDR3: CASSAQGLLPGTQYF. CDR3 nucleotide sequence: TGTGCCAGCAGTGCTCAGGGCCTCTTACCTGGGACCCAGTACTTC.

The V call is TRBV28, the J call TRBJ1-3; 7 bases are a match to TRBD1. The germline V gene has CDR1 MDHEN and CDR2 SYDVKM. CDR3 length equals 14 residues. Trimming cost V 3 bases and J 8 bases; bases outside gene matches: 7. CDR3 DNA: TGTGCCAGCAGTTTCCAGGGGGTTGTGGACACCATATATTTT. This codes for CASSFQGVVDTIYF.

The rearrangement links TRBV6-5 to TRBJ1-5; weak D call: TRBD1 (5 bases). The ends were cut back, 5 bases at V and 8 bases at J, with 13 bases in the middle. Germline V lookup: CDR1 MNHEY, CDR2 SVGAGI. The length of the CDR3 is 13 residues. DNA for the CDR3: TGTGCCAGCAGTATCCAGGGTAACGAGCCCCAGCATTTT. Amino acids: CASSIQGNEPQHF.

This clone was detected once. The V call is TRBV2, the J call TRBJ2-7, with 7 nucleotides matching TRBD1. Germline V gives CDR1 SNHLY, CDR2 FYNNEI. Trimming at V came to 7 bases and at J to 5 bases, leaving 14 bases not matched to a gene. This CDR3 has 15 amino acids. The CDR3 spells CASTPRDSFFHEQYF. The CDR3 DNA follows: TGTGCCAGCACACCCCGGGACAGCTTCTTCCACGAGCAGTACTTC. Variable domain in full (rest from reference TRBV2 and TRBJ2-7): EPEVTQTPSHQVTQMGQEVILRCVPISNHLYFYWYRQILGQKVEFLVSFYNNEISEKSEIFDDQFSVERPDGSNFTLKIRSTKLEDSAMYFCASTPRDSFFHEQYFGPGTRLTVT.

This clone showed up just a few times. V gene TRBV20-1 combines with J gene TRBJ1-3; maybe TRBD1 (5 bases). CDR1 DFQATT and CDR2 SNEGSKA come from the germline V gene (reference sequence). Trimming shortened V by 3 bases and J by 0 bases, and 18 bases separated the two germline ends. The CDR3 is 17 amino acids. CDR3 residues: CSASRFDSTFSGNTIYF. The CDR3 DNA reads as TGCAGTGCTAGTAGGTTTGACAGCACCTTCTCTGGAAACACCATATATTTT.

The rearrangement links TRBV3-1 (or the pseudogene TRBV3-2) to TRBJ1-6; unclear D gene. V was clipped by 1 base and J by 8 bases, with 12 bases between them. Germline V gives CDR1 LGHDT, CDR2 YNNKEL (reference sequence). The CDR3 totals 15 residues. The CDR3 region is CASSQGFHSYSPLHF. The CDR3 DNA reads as TGTGCCAGCAGCCAAGGCTTCCACTCGTATTCACCCCTCCACTTT.

Here the CDR3 DNA reads TGTGCCAGCAGTGGGACATTTGGAAACACCATATATTTT. Protein: CASSGTFGNTIYF. This chain connects TRBV6-1 to TRBJ1-3, with D possibly being TRBD1 (5 bases). The CDR3 consists of 13 residues. Trimming stripped 4 bases from V and 3 bases from J, with 7 bases between. Germline-derived CDR1 and CDR2 are MNHNS and SASEGT.

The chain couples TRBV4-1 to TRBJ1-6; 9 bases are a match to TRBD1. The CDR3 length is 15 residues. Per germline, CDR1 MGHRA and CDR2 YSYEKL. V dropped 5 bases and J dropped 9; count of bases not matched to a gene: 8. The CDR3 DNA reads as TGCGCCAGCAGCACCCGACAGGGGGAGGCTTCACCCCTCCACTTT. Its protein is CASSTRQGEASPLHF.